What follows is one T cell receptor (beta chain) and its context. Its specificity is unknown. This sample includes further DNA sequences coding for the same CDR3. All of the isolated RNA was reverse transcribed, so expressed TCRB transcripts were sequenced. Profiled with immunoSEQ multiplex PCR; TCRdb holds only in-frame clones, not every one. The table shows fewer than 450,000 clones, with 13% occurring only once. V dropped 8 bases and J dropped 4 bases, with 5 bases sitting between them. The CDR3 sequence is 10 residues long. Per the germline V gene, CDR1 is SNHLY and CDR2 is FYNNEI. The data derive from a study of beta chain features in type 1 diabetes. As for the study in general: Age, gender and cell yields were alike across patients and healthy donors. Study-level findings and limits: Significant though moderate, a shortening of TCRB CDR3s appeared in all four CD4+ subsets of Type 1 diabetes patients.

Blood was collected once per donor into heparin, averaging about 116 mL. Central memory, naive, regulatory and stem cell-like memory CD4+ cells were sorted by CD45RO/CCR7/CD25/CD127/CD95/CD27. Populations isolated by sorting all had purity greater than 95%. The sample taken for sequencing was naive CD4+ T cells from blood. The sequence came from a woman younger than 30 with type 1 diabetes. The rearrangement links TRBV2 to TRBJ2-5, with D hard to call. Here the CDR3 reads CASRRETQYF. CDR3 in DNA: TGTGCCAGCCGCAGAGAGACCCAGTACTTC.